The next 20 T cell receptor beta chains were all read from a single sample in a study of radiotherapy plus CTLA-4 blockade in lung cancer. The method was immunoSEQ multiplex PCR; TCRdb's version includes in-frame clones alone and lacks a portion of them. The sample yields around 45,000 clones, 73% seen once. The starting material was peripheral blood, obtained from a patient treated with radiotherapy plus ipilimumab. These receptors originate from a human donor with non-small cell lung cancer who had a complete response to radiotherapy plus ipilimumab.

For this clone: Other DNA variants within this sample encode the same CDR3. The rearrangement uses TRBV7-9 and TRBJ2-7; a weak D match, TRBD1 (5 bases). The CDR3 sequence is 15 residues long. V was cut by 1 base and J by 7 bases, with 17 bases left in between. Germline loops: CDR1 SEHNR, CDR2 FQNEAQ (reference sequence). CDR3 in amino acids: CASSLGGGQKLEQYF. The CDR3 DNA reads as TGTGCCAGCAGCTTAGGGGGCGGCCAAAAATTAGAGCAGTACTTC.

This clone was seen a handful of times. The chain carries TRBV7-9 and TRBJ1-2; TRBD1 agrees at 8 bases. In germline, CDR1 is SEHNR, CDR2 FQNEAQ (reference sequence). The CDR3 sequence is 12 residues long. J lost 5 bases, V lost 8 bases, and 4 bases had no gene match. Here the CDR3 DNA reads TGTGCCAGCGGACAGGGCTGGTATGGCTACACCTTC. This gives the protein CASGQGWYGYTF.

The chain uses TRBV11-2 and TRBJ2-1; 11 positions match TRBD1. The CDR3 loop spans 18 amino acids. V lost 5 bases, J lost 7 bases, and 16 bases stayed unmatched. Germline CDR1 is SGHAT and CDR2 is FQNNGV. The CDR3 sequence: CASSPLDSGTGGRNEQFF. The CDR3 DNA reads as TGTGCCAGCAGCCCGCTCGATTCTGGGACAGGGGGACGTAATGAGCAGTTCTTC.

This clone was seen only a few times. The chain links TRBV5-1 to TRBJ1-1; tentatively, D is TRBD1 (5 bases). Trimming took 0 bases from V and 6 from J, leaving 15 bases between them. The CDR3 runs 15 residues. CDR1 SGHRS and CDR2 YFSETQ come from the germline V gene. CDR3 amino acids: CASSLAGEEHSEAFF. The CDR3, as DNA: TGCGCCAGCAGCTTGGCGGGGGAGGAACATTCTGAAGCTTTCTTT. The full variable domain, its missing parts supplied by reference TRBV5-1 and TRBJ1-1, is KAGVTQTPRYLIKTRGQQVTLSCSPISGHRSVSWYQQTPGQGLQFLFEYFSETQRNKGNFPGRFSGRQFSNSRSEMNVSTLELGDSALYLCASSLAGEEHSEAFFGQGTRLTVV.

This sequence joins TRBV2 and TRBJ1-5; D perhaps matches TRBD1 (6 bases). The CDR3 is 14 amino acids. The germline V gene has CDR1 SNHLY and CDR2 FYNNEI. V was cut by 5 bases and J by 2 bases, with 10 bases left in between. The CDR3 DNA reads TGTGCCAGCAGTAGGGGGTTTGGCAATCAGCCCCAGCATTTT. It translates to CASSRGFGNQPQHF.

The chain combines TRBV27 with TRBJ2-5; 11 nucleotides line up with TRBD2. The end of the DNA fits TRBJ2-7 better, so the J call may be wrong. The germline gives CDR1 MNHEY, CDR2 SMNVEV (reference sequence). The CDR3 consists of 17 residues. The CDR3 DNA follows: TGTGCCAGCAGTCAGAAACCTACTAGCGGGAGCCTGTACGAGCAGTACTTC. This gives the protein CASSQKPTSGSLYEQYF.

J is TRBJ1-2 and V is TRBV28; 9 nucleotides align to TRBD1. The CDR3 is 15 amino acids. Per the germline V gene, CDR1 is MDHEN and CDR2 is SYDVKM. The junction had 9 bases not matched to a gene; V was cut back by 6 bases and J by 4 bases. The CDR3 loop reads CASSEHRGRGYGYTF. The CDR3 DNA follows: TGTGCCAGCAGCGAACACAGGGGGCGCGGCTATGGCTACACCTTC.

This chain links TRBV5-1 with TRBJ1-2; D might be TRBD1 (5 bases). The CDR3 consists of 15 residues. The germline V and J ends were trimmed by 0 bases and 4 bases, with 13 bases remaining between them. Germline CDR1 SGHRS, CDR2 YFSETQ. This CDR3 is CASSLGHSRGYGYTF. The CDR3 DNA reads as TGCGCCAGCAGCTTGGGTCATTCAAGGGGCTATGGCTACACCTTC. The full variable domain, in which reference TRBV5-1 and TRBJ1-2 provide the parts outside the CDR3, is KAGVTQTPRYLIKTRGQQVTLSCSPISGHRSVSWYQQTPGQGLQFLFEYFSETQRNKGNFPGRFSGRQFSNSRSEMNVSTLELGDSALYLCASSLGHSRGYGYTFGSGTRLTVV.

V is TRBV12-5 and J is TRBJ2-2; D unclear. Germline V gene data show CDR1 as LGHNT and CDR2 as FRNRAP. Trimming took 1 base from V and 6 from J, leaving 9 bases between them. CDR3 length equals 14 residues. CDR3: CASGLGQEPGELFF. CDR3 in DNA: TGTGCTAGTGGTTTGGGGCAGGAACCCGGGGAGCTGTTTTTT.

This clone appeared a few times. V is TRBV14 and J is TRBJ2-7, with D maybe TRBD1 (6 bases). Germline V gene sequence: CDR1 SGHDN, CDR2 FVKESK. Trimming shortened V by 6 bases and J by 3 bases, and 18 bases separated the two germline ends. The CDR3 contains 15 residues. The CDR3 region is CASSSTGSLLYEQYF. Written as DNA, the CDR3 is TGTGCCAGCAGTAGTACAGGGAGCCTCCTCTACGAGCAGTACTTC.

This chain connects TRBV7-2 to TRBJ2-1; 7 nucleotides match TRBD1. Germline CDR1 reads SGHTA; CDR2 reads FQGNSA. Losses at the gene ends were 1 base for V and 7 bases for J; bases not matched to a gene: 7. The CDR3 length is 15 residues. The CDR3 is CASSLGGRGRNEQFF. Written as DNA, the CDR3 is TGTGCCAGCAGCTTAGGGGGAAGGGGGCGAAATGAGCAGTTCTTC.

In this sample, this clone turned up once. V gene TRBV30 combines with J gene TRBJ1-6; perhaps TRBD1 as D (5 bases). Germline V gene sequence: CDR1 GTSNPN, CDR2 SVGIG (reference sequence). This CDR3 has 19 amino acids. Trimming cost V 3 bases and J 0 bases, with 21 bases left between them. The CDR3 is CAWSARGLGLSSYNSPLHF. CDR3 nucleotides: TGTGCCTGGAGCGCCCGGGGACTGGGACTCAGCTCCTATAATTCACCCCTCCACTTT.

The rearrangement joins TRBV29-1 to TRBJ2-1; 9 nucleotides match TRBD1. The CDR3 spans 14 residues. Germline V gene lookup returns CDR1 SQVTM and CDR2 ANQGSEA. Unmatched junction bases numbered 2, after V lost 5 bases and J lost 0 bases. The CDR3: CSVRTGASYNEQFF. CDR3 sequence (DNA): TGCAGCGTTCGGACAGGGGCCTCCTACAATGAGCAGTTCTTC.

The chain recombines TRBV7-2 with TRBJ1-1, with a tentative D call TRBD1 (6 bases). Germline CDR1 and CDR2: SGHTA and FQGNSA. The ends were cut back, 4 bases at V and 0 bases at J, with 12 bases in the middle. The CDR3 length is 15 residues. The CDR3 sequence: CASSSGQYMNTEAFF. The CDR3 DNA is TGTGCCAGCAGCTCCGGACAGTACATGAACACTGAAGCTTTCTTT.

The rearrangement links TRBV28 to TRBJ1-3, with unresolved D. This CDR3 comprises 14 residues. The germline V gene encodes CDR1 MDHEN and CDR2 SYDVKM. The V end was cut by 4 bases, the J end by 4 bases, with 11 bases between. The CDR3 here is CASSWRSPGNTIYF. The CDR3 nucleotides read TGTGCCAGCAGTTGGCGGAGTCCGGGAAACACCATATATTTT.

J is TRBJ2-5 and V is TRBV7-9, with D possibly matching TRBD1 (5 bases). The J call is in doubt because the DNA end fits TRBJ2-7 better. Germline loops: CDR1 SEHNR, CDR2 FQNEAQ (reference sequence). This CDR3 has 13 amino acids. The CDR3 spells CASSLAGDYEQYF. In nucleotides, the CDR3 is TGTGCCAGCAGCTTAGCAGGGGACTACGAGCAGTACTTC.

The V and J genes are TRBV11-2 and TRBJ2-5; TRBD1 aligns across 8 bases. J gave up 5 bases and V 3 bases, and 11 bases lay outside the gene matches. The CDR3 contains 16 residues. From germline, CDR1 is SGHAT and CDR2 FQNNGV. The CDR3 DNA follows: TGTGCCAGCAGCTTTCTCGGACAGGGTGGGGGGGAGACCCAGTACTTC. Translated, it gives CASSFLGQGGGETQYF.

This chain links TRBV19 with TRBJ1-5, with 7 positions matching TRBD1. Looked up from germline, CDR1 is LNHDA and CDR2 is SQIVND (reference sequence). This CDR3 is 17 amino acids long. Losses at the gene ends were 6 bases for V and 2 bases for J; bases not matched to a gene: 13. For the CDR3, the DNA is TGTGCCAGTAGCAGGGGGACCCAGGGGTCGGGCAATCAGCCCCAGCATTTT. Translating gives CASSRGTQGSGNQPQHF.

The V gene is TRBV5-4, the J gene TRBJ1-3, with D possibly being TRBD1 (5 bases). Germline CDR1 and CDR2: SGHNT and YYREEE (reference sequence). This CDR3 spans 15 amino acids. Trimming pared 5 bases from V and 0 bases from J, leaving 12 bases between. The CDR3 reads CASSRPQASGNTIYF. The CDR3 DNA reads as TGTGCCAGCAGTCGACCACAGGCCTCTGGAAACACCATATATTTT.

This clone was observed a few times. The J gene is TRBJ2-5, the V gene TRBV2; 11 bases match TRBD2. This CDR3 has 15 amino acids. V dropped 6 bases and J dropped 6; count of bases not matched to a gene: 9. Germline CDR1 reads SNHLY; CDR2 reads FYNNEI. DNA for the CDR3: TGTGCCAGCAGCCAAATAGCGGGGGGGACGAAGACCCAGTACTTC. Its protein product is CASSQIAGGTKTQYF.